The clone carrying this T cell receptor beta chain was found a few times. Time point denoted: newly diagnosed GD, antithyroid drugs for less than 3 months. With RNA extracted from PBMCs as input, the TCR library was made. Through Arm-PCR of CDR3 regions and iRepertoire HTBI primers, TCR beta libraries were built. TCRdb redid the calling of the multiplex PCR reads with MiXCR, one entry per CDR3 protein. The data contain about 620,000 distinct CDR3 sequences, 15% to 20% of them seen just once; the ten biggest clones take up 15% to 20%. This entry belongs to a study of regulatory T cells in long-lasting Graves disease. The CDR3 has 14 amino acids. V gave up 3 bases and J gave up 1 base, with 8 bases separating them. Germline-derived CDR1 and CDR2 are SGHRS and YFSETQ. This same sample was also part of a study on T cells in Graves' hyperthyroidism and ophthalmopathy.

The genes are TRBV5-1 and TRBJ1-3; D is undetermined. The starting material was peripheral blood mononuclear cells (PBMCs), obtained at new diagnosis, from a patient treated with antithyroid drugs. This sequence originates from a woman in her 30s with Graves disease. The CDR3 reads CASSSVGSGNTIYF. The DNA of the CDR3 is TGCGCCAGCAGCTCCGTGGGGTCTGGAAACACCATATATTTT.